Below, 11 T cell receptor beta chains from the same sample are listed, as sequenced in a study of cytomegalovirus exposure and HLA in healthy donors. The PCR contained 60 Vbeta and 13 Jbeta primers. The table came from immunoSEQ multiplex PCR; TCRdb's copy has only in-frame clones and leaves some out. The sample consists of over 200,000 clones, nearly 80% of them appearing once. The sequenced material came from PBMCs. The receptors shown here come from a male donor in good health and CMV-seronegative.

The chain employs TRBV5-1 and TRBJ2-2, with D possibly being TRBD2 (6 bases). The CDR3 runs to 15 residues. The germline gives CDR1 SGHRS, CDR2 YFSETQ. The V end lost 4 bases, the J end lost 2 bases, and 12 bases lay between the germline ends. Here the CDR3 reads CASSGGTSNTGELFF. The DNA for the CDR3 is TGCGCCAGCAGCGGCGGGACCAGCAACACCGGGGAGCTGTTTTTT. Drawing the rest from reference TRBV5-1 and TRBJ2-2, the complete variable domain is KAGVTQTPRYLIKTRGQQVTLSCSPISGHRSVSWYQQTPGQGLQFLFEYFSETQRNKGNFPGRFSGRQFSNSRSEMNVSTLELGDSALYLCASSGGTSNTGELFFGEGSRLTVL.

The CDR3 loop reads CASSKDRSGQGPSPLHF. DNA for the CDR3: TGTGCCAGCAGCAAAGATCGTTCGGGACAGGGACCTTCACCCCTCCACTTT. The gene calls are TRBV21-1 and TRBJ1-6; the table's D gene call, TRBD1, was not cross checked with the DNA. TRBV21-1 is a pseudogene. This CDR3 spans 17 amino acids.

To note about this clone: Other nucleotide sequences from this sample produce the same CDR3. The CDR3 sequence is CAWGGSSYEQYF. In DNA form, the CDR3 reads TGTGCCTGGGGAGGAAGCTCCTACGAGCAGTACTTC. The chain carries TRBV30 and TRBJ2-7; D is perhaps TRBD2 (5 bases). Germline loops: CDR1 GTSNPN, CDR2 SVGIG (reference sequence). This CDR3 is 12 amino acids long. V was cut by 5 bases and J by 0 bases, with 8 bases left in between.

The CDR3 loop is CASSNRGRDSGANVLTF. CDR3 DNA sequence: TGTGCCAGCTCTAACAGGGGGCGAGATTCTGGGGCCAACGTCCTGACTTTC. The gene calls are TRBV14 and TRBJ2-6, with 9 bases aligning to TRBD1. The CDR3 is 17 amino acids. With V trimmed by 8 bases and J by 1 base, 9 bases remained unmatched. CDR1 SGHDN and CDR2 FVKESK come from the germline V gene.

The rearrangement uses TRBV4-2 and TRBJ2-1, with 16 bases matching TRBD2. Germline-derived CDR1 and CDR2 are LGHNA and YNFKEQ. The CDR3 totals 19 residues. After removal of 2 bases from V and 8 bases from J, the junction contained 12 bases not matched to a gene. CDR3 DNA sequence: TGTGCCAGCAGCCAAACCCCGGGACTAGCGGGAGGGGAGGGGCATGAGCAGTTCTTC. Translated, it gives CASSQTPGLAGGEGHEQFF.

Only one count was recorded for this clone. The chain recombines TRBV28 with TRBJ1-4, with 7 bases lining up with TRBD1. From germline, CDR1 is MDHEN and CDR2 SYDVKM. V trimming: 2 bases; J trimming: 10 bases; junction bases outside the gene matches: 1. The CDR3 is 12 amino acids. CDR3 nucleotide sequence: TGTGCCAGCAGTTTACAGGGGGGAAAACTGTTTTTT. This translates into CASSLQGGKLFF.

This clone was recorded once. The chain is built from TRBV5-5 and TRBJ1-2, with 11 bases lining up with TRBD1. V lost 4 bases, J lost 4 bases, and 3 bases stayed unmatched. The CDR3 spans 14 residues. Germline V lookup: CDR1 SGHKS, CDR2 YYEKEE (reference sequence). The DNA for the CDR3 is TGTGCCAGCAGCGGGACAGGGGGAATCTATGGCTACACCTTC. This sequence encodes CASSGTGGIYGYTF.

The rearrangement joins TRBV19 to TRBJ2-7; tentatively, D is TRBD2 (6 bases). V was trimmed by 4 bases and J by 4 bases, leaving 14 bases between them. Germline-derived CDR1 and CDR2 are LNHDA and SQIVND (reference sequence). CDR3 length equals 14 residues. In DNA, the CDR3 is TGTGCCAGTAGTACCCCCGGGGGATGGTACGAGCAGTACTTC. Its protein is CASSTPGGWYEQYF.

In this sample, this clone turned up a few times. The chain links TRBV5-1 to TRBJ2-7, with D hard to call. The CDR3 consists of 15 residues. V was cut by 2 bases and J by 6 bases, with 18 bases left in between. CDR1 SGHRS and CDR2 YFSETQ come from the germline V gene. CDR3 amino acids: CASSLAGSPFLEQYF. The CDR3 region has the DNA TGCGCCAGCAGCTTAGCCGGGTCTCCCTTTCTCGAGCAGTACTTC.

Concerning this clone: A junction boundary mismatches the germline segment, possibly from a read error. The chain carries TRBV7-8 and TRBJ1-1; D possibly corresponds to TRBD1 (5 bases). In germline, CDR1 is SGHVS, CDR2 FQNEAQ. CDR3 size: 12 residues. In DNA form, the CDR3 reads TGTGCCAGCAGCCCCGACCAGGGTTCAGCTTCCTTT. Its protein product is CASSPDQGSASF. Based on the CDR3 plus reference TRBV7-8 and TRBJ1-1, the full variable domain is GAGVSQSPRYKVAKRGQDVALRCDPISGHVSLFWYQQALGQGPEFLTYFQNEAQLDKSGLPSDRFFAERPEGSVSTLKIQRTQQEDSAVYLCASSPDQGSASFGQGTRLTVV.

CDR3 sequence reads: CAWSLSTFSTGELFF. The CDR3 bases are TGTGCCTGGAGTCTCAGTACGTTCAGCACCGGGGAGCTGTTTTTT. The chain is built from TRBV30 and TRBJ2-2, with D unclear. The CDR3 has 15 residues. The V end lost 2 bases, the J end lost 4 bases, and 14 bases lay between the germline ends. Germline V lookup: CDR1 GTSNPN, CDR2 SVGIG (reference sequence).